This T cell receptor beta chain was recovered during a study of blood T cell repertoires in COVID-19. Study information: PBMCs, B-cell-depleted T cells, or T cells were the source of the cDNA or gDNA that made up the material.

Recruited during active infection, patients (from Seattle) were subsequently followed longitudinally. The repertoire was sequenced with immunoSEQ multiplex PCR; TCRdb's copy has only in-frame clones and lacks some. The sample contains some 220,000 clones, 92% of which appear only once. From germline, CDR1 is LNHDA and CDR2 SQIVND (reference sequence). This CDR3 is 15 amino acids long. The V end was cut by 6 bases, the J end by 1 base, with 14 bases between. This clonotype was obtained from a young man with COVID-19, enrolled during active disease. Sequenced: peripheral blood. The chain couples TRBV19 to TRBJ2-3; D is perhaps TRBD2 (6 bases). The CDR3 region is CASRIGTAGTDTQYF. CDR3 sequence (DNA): TGTGCCAGTAGAATCGGGACTGCAGGCACAGATACGCAGTATTTT.